These 28 T cell receptor beta chains originate from one sample sequenced in a study of regulatory T cells in long-lasting Graves disease. HTBI primers from iRepertoire and Arm-PCR of CDR3 regions yielded the TCR beta libraries. Each CDR3 protein gets one entry after TCRdb re-called the multiplex PCR reads with MiXCR. Among under 700,000 distinct CDR3 sequences listed, about 16% were seen once. Time point reported: newly diagnosed GD, antithyroid drugs for less than 3 months. Preparation of the TCR library used RNA extracted from PBMCs. These data are also associated with another study on T cells in Graves' hyperthyroidism and ophthalmopathy.

The input for sequencing was peripheral blood mononuclear cells (PBMCs), taken at new diagnosis, from a patient treated with antithyroid drugs. These receptors originate from a woman aged 35-65 years with Graves disease.

The chain is built from TRBV10-3 and TRBJ2-4; 9 positions match TRBD2. Germline assignment: CDR1 ENHRY and CDR2 SYGVKD. There are 15 residues in the CDR3. V lost 9 bases and J lost 0; bases outside the gene matches: 6. CDR3 loop: CAMSPSGEAKNIQYF. Written as DNA, the CDR3 is TGTGCCATGTCTCCTAGCGGGGAAGCCAAAAACATTCAGTACTTC.

This clonotype was observed many times. This chain joins TRBV2 and TRBJ1-3; D unclear. Trimming removed 2 bases at V and 0 bases at J, with 5 bases between. The CDR3 length is 14 residues. Looked up from germline, CDR1 is SNHLY and CDR2 is FYNNEI. The CDR3 is CASSETNSGNTIYF. CDR3 in DNA: TGTGCCAGCAGTGAAACCAACTCTGGAAACACCATATATTTT.

This clonotype was seen a handful of times. As DNA, the CDR3 is TGCGCCAGCAGAGAAACTCCGATGAACACTGAAGCTTTCTTT. Protein: CASRETPMNTEAFF. This chain uses TRBV10-2 with TRBJ1-1, with no clear D. Germline V gene lookup returns CDR1 WSHSY and CDR2 SAAADI. This CDR3 spans 14 amino acids. Deletions cut 6 bases from V and 0 bases from J, with 11 bases between.

This clonotype was observed at least ten times. The chain links TRBV20-1 to TRBJ2-1, with TRBD2 matching over 12 bases. The J segment lost 7 bases and the V segment lost 6 bases, leaving 10 bases of the junction unmatched. The CDR3 totals 15 residues. The germline gives CDR1 DFQATT, CDR2 SNEGSKA (reference sequence). CDR3 residues: CSAHPPLAGGNEQFF. The CDR3 DNA sequence: TGCAGTGCCCACCCACCCCTAGCGGGGGGGAATGAGCAGTTCTTC.

The V and J genes are TRBV12-3 or TRBV12-4 and TRBJ1-1, with D possibly matching TRBD1 (5 bases). The CDR3 has 11 amino acids. The V end was cut by 2 bases, the J end by 11 bases, with 9 bases between. Here the CDR3 reads CASSLIREAFF. The CDR3 DNA is TGTGCCAGCAGTTTAATCAGGGAGGCTTTCTTT.

This clonotype was counted many times. CDR3: CSVVNTEAFF. CDR3 DNA: TGCAGCGTAGTGAACACTGAAGCTTTCTTT. The V gene is TRBV29-1, the J gene TRBJ1-1; D remains unclear. Trimming took off 6 bases at V and 0 bases at J, with 2 bases between the two ends. CDR1 and CDR2 from the germline V gene are SQVTM and ANQGSEA. The CDR3 is 10 amino acids.

This clonotype was picked up many times. The V call is TRBV6-1, the J call TRBJ1-6, with 7 bases lining up with TRBD1. Trimming at V came to 3 bases and at J to 10 bases, leaving 6 bases not matched to a gene. CDR1 and CDR2 (germline): MNHNS, SASEGT. This CDR3 has 14 residues. The CDR3 region has the DNA TGTGCCAGCAGTGATAACAGGGGAACGTCACCCCTCCACTTT. It specifies CASSDNRGTSPLHF.

This clonotype was seen more than once but under ten times. CDR3 sequence (DNA): TGTGCCAGCTCAACGACTCAGGGGCTACATGGCTACACCTTC. This translates into CASSTTQGLHGYTF. This chain links TRBV18 with TRBJ1-2; D possibly corresponds to TRBD1 (6 bases). CDR1 and CDR2 from the germline V gene are KGHSH and LQKENI. The V and J ends lost 5 bases and 6 bases respectively, with 16 bases between them. The CDR3 loop spans 14 amino acids.

This clonotype was observed once. This sequence joins TRBV6-1 and TRBJ1-2; D remains unclear. Trimming stripped 10 bases from V and 4 bases from J, with 13 bases between. CDR3 length: 12 amino acids. CDR1 is MNHNS, CDR2 SASEGT, per germline. CDR3 in amino acids: CATVRMGYGYTF. CDR3 DNA sequence: TGTGCCACCGTTCGGATGGGCTATGGCTACACCTTC.

A few counts support this clonotype. The rearrangement links TRBV19 to TRBJ1-4, with 8 nucleotides matching TRBD1. J was trimmed by 7 bases and V by 4 bases; bases with no gene match: 11. Germline V gives CDR1 LNHDA, CDR2 SQIVND (reference sequence). This CDR3 has 16 amino acids. DNA for the CDR3: TGTGCCAGTAGTACTCTTACAGGGGGGAGGGGTGAAAAACTGTTTTTT. The encoded protein is CASSTLTGGRGEKLFF.

This clonotype appeared many times. V and J are TRBV18 and TRBJ2-1; D unclear. The CDR3 is 15 residues long. V lost 3 bases, J lost 4 bases, and 13 bases lay in between. Per the germline V gene, CDR1 is KGHSH and CDR2 is LQKENI. The CDR3, as DNA: TGTGCCAGCTCACCTCTCGGTTATTCTTACAATGAGCAGTTCTTC. Translation gives CASSPLGYSYNEQFF.

This clonotype came up many times. The V gene is TRBV3-1, the J gene TRBJ1-5; D may be TRBD1 (6 bases). V lost 4 bases, J lost 5 bases, and 9 bases lay in between. Germline V gene data show CDR1 as LGHDT and CDR2 as YNNKEL (reference sequence). CDR3 size: 13 residues. The CDR3 DNA is TGTGCCAGCAGCCCCCAGGGGTATCAGCCCCAGCATTTT. It translates to CASSPQGYQPQHF.

This clonotype showed up many times. This rearrangement joins TRBV11-2 to TRBJ1-1; D is possibly TRBD1 (6 bases). The CDR3 covers 13 residues. V was pared by 5 bases and J by 5 bases, with 12 bases between. Germline V gene sequence: CDR1 SGHAT, CDR2 FQNNGV. DNA for the CDR3: TGTGCCAGCAGCGCAGACAGGAGAACTGAAGCTTTCTTT. Translation gives CASSADRRTEAFF.

V and J are TRBV12-3 or TRBV12-4 and TRBJ1-3, with D possibly matching TRBD1 (6 bases). The CDR3 runs 13 residues. V shed 8 bases and J shed 0 bases, with 8 bases lying between them. The CDR3 loop is CASGTSSGNTIYF. The CDR3 DNA follows: TGTGCCAGCGGGACATCCTCTGGAAACACCATATATTTT.

This clonotype appeared many times. The chain joins TRBV18 to TRBJ2-1; D uncertain. V dropped 3 bases and J dropped 0 bases, with 9 bases sitting between them. Germline V gives CDR1 KGHSH, CDR2 LQKENI. This CDR3 contains 15 residues. The CDR3 sequence: CASSPLTGSYNEQFF. Written as DNA, the CDR3 is TGTGCCAGCTCACCCCTGACCGGCTCCTACAATGAGCAGTTCTTC.

The chain recombines TRBV7-9 with TRBJ2-5; unclear D gene. V was clipped by 1 base and J by 4 bases, with 7 bases between them. The germline gives CDR1 SEHNR, CDR2 FQNEAQ (reference sequence). This CDR3 is built from 13 residues. Here the CDR3 DNA reads TGTGCCAGCAGCTTAGTGATAGGAGAGACCCAGTACTTC. Translating it yields CASSLVIGETQYF.

This clonotype turned up a few times. This chain uses TRBV6-9 with TRBJ1-4; no definite D call. The V gene's germline CDR1 is MNHGY and CDR2 SVAAGI. Trimming took off 3 bases at V and 8 bases at J, with 16 bases between the two ends. The CDR3 is 15 residues long. The CDR3 bases are TGTGCCAGCAGTTACGACATCGGCCCCGGGGAAAAACTGTTTTTT. It yields the protein CASSYDIGPGEKLFF.

At least ten counts were recorded for this clonotype. The V call is TRBV27, the J call TRBJ2-7; 7 bases fit TRBD1. The CDR3 is 16 residues long. With 3 bases clipped from V and 4 bases from J, the junction kept 12 bases outside the gene matches. Germline CDR1 reads MNHEY; CDR2 reads SMNVEV (reference sequence). In nucleotides, the CDR3 is TGTGCCAGCAGTTTTGGGATCGGGACAGCTTCATACGAGCAGTACTTC. This sequence encodes CASSFGIGTASYEQYF.

This clonotype was seen only a few times. The V and J genes are TRBV2 and TRBJ1-2; 8 bases line up with TRBD1. The germline gives CDR1 SNHLY, CDR2 FYNNEI. The CDR3 length is 14 residues. V gave up 7 bases and J gave up 8 bases; unmatched junction bases: 12. Here the CDR3 DNA reads TGTGCCAGCACCCTGACAGGGGAAGGATGGGGCTACACCTTC. This codes for CASTLTGEGWGYTF.

Many counts were recorded for this clonotype. CDR3 protein: CSATRTGFNTEAFF. The CDR3 bases are TGCAGTGCTACCCGGACAGGGTTTAACACTGAAGCTTTCTTT. This rearrangement joins TRBV20-1 to TRBJ1-1; the match to TRBD1 covers 8 bases. Germline trimming cut 4 bases from V and 2 bases from J; bases unmatched to any gene: 6. CDR3 length: 14 residues. Germline assignment: CDR1 DFQATT and CDR2 SNEGSKA (reference sequence).

This chain links TRBV6-5 with TRBJ2-3; D tentatively fits TRBD1 or TRBD2 (5 bases each). Germline V gives CDR1 MNHEY, CDR2 SVGAGI. Trimming took 3 bases from V and 0 from J, leaving 10 bases between them. CDR3 length: 15 residues. CDR3 in amino acids: CASSYEGRSTDTQYF. The DNA of the CDR3 is TGTGCCAGCAGTTATGAGGGACGGAGCACAGATACGCAGTATTTT.

In this sample, this clonotype turned up a few times. The rearrangement uses TRBV18 and TRBJ1-1, with D possibly being TRBD1 (5 bases). The V gene's germline CDR1 is KGHSH and CDR2 LQKENI. V was trimmed by 1 base and J by 7 bases, leaving 22 bases between them. The CDR3 loop spans 17 amino acids. The CDR3 DNA reads as TGTGCCAGCTCACCACTTGGGGACGCTCGGGCAGATGATGAAGCTTTCTTT. Translation: CASSPLGDARADDEAFF.

Regarding this clonotype: A read error may account for a junction end that differs from germline. The chain is built from TRBV12-3 or TRBV12-4 and TRBJ1-6; no firm D call. The CDR3 extends over 14 amino acids. The CDR3 bases are TGTGCCAGAAGTTTTTTAGGCGGTAATTCACCCCTCCACTTT. Its translation: CARSFLGGNSPLHF.

This clonotype was picked up many times. The chain is built from TRBV7-9 and TRBJ2-7; TRBD2 aligns across 7 bases. The germline CDR1 and CDR2 sequences are SEHNR and FQNEAQ (reference sequence). CDR3 length: 12 amino acids. The junction had 4 bases not matched to a gene; V was cut back by 2 bases and J by 9 bases. CDR3 region: CASSLPLAGQYF. DNA of the CDR3: TGTGCCAGCAGCTTACCCTTAGCGGGGCAGTACTTC. The entire variable domain, with the rest obtained from reference TRBV7-9 and TRBJ2-7, is as follows: DTGVSQNPRHKITKRGQNVTFRCDPISEHNRLYWYRQTLGQGPEFLTYFQNEAQLEKSRLLSDRFSAERPKGSFSTLEIQRTEQGDSAMYLCASSLPLAGQYFGPGTRLTVT.

Only a few counts were recorded for this clonotype. V and J are TRBV20-1 and TRBJ1-4; the D gene is possibly TRBD1 (5 bases). Germline V gene lookup returns CDR1 DFQATT and CDR2 SNEGSKA (reference sequence). V lost 0 bases to trimming and J lost 0 bases, with 17 bases between them. CDR3 length: 18 residues. The chain's CDR3 is CSARDQGARFATNEKLFF. CDR3 DNA: TGCAGTGCTAGAGATCAAGGGGCGCGGTTTGCAACTAATGAAAAACTGTTTTTT.

The rearrangement joins TRBV4-1 to TRBJ2-3, with 7 bases fitting TRBD2. Germline V CDR1 and CDR2: MGHRA, YSYEKL. The CDR3 consists of 14 residues. V gave up 1 base and J gave up 5 bases; unmatched junction bases: 3. The CDR3 DNA reads as TGCGCCAGCAGCCAAGTTGCGGGGGAAGATACGCAGTATTTT. It codes for CASSQVAGEDTQYF.

The rearrangement links TRBV5-5 to TRBJ2-7; a weak D match, TRBD1 (6 bases). The CDR3 is 15 residues long. The germline V gene has CDR1 SGHKS and CDR2 YYEKEE (reference sequence). V shed 4 bases and J shed 2 bases, with 16 bases lying between them. CDR3 nucleotides: TGTGCCAGCAGCCCAACGGGACACGGAGCCTACGAGCAGTACTTC. As protein: CASSPTGHGAYEQYF.

At least ten counts were recorded for this clonotype. This chain connects TRBV12-3 or TRBV12-4 to TRBJ2-1; 8 nucleotides match TRBD2. The J segment lost 4 bases and the V segment lost 3 bases, leaving 8 bases of the junction unmatched. The CDR3 has 16 residues. In DNA form, the CDR3 reads TGTGCCAGCAGTTTCTTCAGCGGGGGCCCGTACAATGAGCAGTTCTTC. This translates into CASSFFSGGPYNEQFF.